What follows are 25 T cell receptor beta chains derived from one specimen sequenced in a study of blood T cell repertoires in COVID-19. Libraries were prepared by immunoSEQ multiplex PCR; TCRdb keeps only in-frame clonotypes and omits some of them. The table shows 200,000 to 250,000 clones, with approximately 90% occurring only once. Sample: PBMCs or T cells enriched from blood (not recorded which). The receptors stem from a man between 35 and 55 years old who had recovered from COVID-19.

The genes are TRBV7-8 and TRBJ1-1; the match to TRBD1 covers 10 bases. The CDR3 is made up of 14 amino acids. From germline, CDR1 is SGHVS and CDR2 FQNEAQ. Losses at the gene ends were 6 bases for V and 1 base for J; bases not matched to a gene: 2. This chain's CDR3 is CASSRDRGNTEAFF. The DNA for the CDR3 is TGTGCCAGCAGTCGGGACAGGGGGAACACTGAAGCTTTCTTT.

In nucleotides, the CDR3 is TGTGCCAGCGGGGGGGGAATCATCTACGAGCAGTACTTC. Protein product: CASGGGIIYEQYF. The gene calls are TRBV19 and TRBJ2-7, with 8 bases fitting TRBD2. Germline CDR1 and CDR2: LNHDA and SQIVND (reference sequence). This CDR3 comprises 13 residues. The V and J ends lost 9 bases and 3 bases, in that order; junction bases with no gene match: 7.

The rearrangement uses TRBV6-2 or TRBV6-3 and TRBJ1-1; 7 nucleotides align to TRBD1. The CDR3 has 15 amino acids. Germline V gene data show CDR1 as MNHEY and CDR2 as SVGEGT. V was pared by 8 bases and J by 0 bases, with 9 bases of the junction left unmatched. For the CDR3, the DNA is TGTGCCAGCGGCCGGACAGGAGGGATGAACACTGAAGCTTTCTTT. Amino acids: CASGRTGGMNTEAFF.

The CDR3 sequence: CASSQTGTGTHEQYF. In nucleotides, the CDR3 is TGTGCCAGCAGCCAAACCGGGACAGGGACCCACGAGCAGTACTTC. The rearrangement joins TRBV4-2 to TRBJ2-7; TRBD1 matches at 9 bases. Trimming removed 2 bases from V and 5 bases from J; junction bases left unmatched: 7. CDR3 length: 15 amino acids. Germline CDR1 reads LGHNA; CDR2 reads YNFKEQ.

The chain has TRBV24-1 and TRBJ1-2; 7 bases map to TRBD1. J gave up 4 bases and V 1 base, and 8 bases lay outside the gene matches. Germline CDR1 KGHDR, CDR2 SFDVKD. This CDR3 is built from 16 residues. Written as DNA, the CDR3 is TGTGCCACCAGTGATTTAGGTGAGACAGGGAGCTATGGCTACACCTTC. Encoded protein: CATSDLGETGSYGYTF.

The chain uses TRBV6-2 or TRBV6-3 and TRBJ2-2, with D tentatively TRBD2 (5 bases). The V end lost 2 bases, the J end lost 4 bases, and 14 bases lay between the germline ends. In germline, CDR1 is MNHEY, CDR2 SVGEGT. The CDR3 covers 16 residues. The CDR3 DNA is TGTGCCAGCAGTTACCTGGACCGAGGGCCCACCGGGGAGCTGTTTTTT. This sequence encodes CASSYLDRGPTGELFF.

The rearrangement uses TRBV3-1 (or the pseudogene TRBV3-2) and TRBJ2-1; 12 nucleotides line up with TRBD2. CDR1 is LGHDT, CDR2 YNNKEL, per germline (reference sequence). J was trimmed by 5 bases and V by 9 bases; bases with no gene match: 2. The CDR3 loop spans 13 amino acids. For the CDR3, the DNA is TGTGCCAGTCTAGCGGGAGGGAACAATGAGCAGTTCTTC. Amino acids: CASLAGGNNEQFF.

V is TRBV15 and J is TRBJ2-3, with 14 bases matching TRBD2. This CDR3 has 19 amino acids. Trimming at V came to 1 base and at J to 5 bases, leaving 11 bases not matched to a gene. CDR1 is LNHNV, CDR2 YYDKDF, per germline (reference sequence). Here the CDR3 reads CATSRGGTSGRIGGDTQYF. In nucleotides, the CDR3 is TGTGCCACCAGCAGAGGTGGGACTAGCGGGAGAATTGGGGGAGATACGCAGTATTTT.

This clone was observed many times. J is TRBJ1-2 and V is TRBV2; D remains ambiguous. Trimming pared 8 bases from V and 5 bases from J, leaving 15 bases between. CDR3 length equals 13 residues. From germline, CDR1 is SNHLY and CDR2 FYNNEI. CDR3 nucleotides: TGTGCCAGCGAGCTAATTAAAATGTATGGCTACACCTTC. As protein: CASELIKMYGYTF.

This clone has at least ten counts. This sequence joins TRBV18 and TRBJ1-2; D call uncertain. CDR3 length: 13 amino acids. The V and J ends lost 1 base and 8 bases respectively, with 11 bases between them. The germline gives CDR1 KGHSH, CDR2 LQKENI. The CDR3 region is CASSPLATFGYTF. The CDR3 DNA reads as TGTGCCAGCTCACCACTCGCGACTTTCGGCTACACCTTC. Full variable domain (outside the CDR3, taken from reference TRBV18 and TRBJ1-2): NAGVMQNPRHLVRRRGQEARLRCSPMKGHSHVYWYRQLPEEGLKFMVYLQKENIIDESGMPKERFSAEFPKEGPSILRIQQVVRGDSAAYFCASSPLATFGYTFGSGTRLTVV.

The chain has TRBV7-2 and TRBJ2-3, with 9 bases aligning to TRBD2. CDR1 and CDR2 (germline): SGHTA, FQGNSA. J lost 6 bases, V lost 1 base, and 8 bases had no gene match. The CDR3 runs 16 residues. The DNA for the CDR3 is TGTGCCAGCAGCTTAGTGGGGGCTAGCGGGGAGGATACGCAGTATTTT. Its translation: CASSLVGASGEDTQYF.

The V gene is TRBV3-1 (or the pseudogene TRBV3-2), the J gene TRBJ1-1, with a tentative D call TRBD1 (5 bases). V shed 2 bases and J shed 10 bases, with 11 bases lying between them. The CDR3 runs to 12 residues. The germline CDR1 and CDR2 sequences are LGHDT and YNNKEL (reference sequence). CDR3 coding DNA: TGTGCCAGCAGCCAACGGGACTTCGGAGCTTTCTTT. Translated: CASSQRDFGAFF.

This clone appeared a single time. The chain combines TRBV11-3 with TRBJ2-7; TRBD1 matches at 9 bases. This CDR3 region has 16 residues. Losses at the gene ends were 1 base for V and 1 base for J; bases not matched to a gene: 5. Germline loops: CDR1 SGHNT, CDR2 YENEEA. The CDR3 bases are TGTGCCAGCAGCTTAGCATCCGGGACAGGGTCCTACGAGCAGTACTTC. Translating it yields CASSLASGTGSYEQYF.

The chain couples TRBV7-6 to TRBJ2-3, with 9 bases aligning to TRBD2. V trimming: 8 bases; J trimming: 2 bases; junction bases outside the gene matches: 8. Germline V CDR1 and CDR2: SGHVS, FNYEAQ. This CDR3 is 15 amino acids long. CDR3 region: CASSRLAVDTDTQYF. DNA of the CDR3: TGTGCCAGCTCCCGACTAGCGGTCGACACAGATACGCAGTATTTT.

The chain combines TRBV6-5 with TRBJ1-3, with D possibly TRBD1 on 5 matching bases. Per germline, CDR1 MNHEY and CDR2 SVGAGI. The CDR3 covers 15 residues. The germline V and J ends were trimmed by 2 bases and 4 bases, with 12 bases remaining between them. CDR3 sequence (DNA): TGTGCCAGCAGTTACACCAGGGCCCGGGGAAACACCATATATTTT. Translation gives CASSYTRARGNTIYF.

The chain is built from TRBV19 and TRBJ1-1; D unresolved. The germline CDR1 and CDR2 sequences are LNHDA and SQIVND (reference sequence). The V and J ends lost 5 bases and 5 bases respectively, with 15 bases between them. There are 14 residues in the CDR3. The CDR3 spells CASSASIKWTEAFF. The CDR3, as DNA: TGTGCCAGTAGTGCGAGTATCAAGTGGACTGAAGCTTTCTTT.

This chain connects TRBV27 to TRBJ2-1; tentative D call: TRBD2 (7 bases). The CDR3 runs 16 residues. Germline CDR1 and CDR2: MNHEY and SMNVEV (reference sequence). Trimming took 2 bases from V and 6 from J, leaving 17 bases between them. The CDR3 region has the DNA TGTGCCAGCAGTTTAGGCCCAGGGGCTAGCGGCAATGAGCAGTTCTTC. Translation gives CASSLGPGASGNEQFF.

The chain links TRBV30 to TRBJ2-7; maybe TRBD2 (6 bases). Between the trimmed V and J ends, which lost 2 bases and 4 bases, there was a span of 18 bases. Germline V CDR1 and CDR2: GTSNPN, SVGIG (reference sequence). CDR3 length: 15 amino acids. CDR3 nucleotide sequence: TGTGCCTGGAGTCCTCGGATAGCCGGAGGGTACGAGCAGTACTTC. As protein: CAWSPRIAGGYEQYF.

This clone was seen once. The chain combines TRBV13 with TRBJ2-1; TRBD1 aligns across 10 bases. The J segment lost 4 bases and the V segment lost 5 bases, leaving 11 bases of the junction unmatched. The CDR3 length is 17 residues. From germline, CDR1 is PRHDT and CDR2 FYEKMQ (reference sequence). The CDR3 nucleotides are TGTGCCAGCAGCCAAAGGACAGGGGGTCTGGGTTACAATGAGCAGTTCTTC. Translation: CASSQRTGGLGYNEQFF. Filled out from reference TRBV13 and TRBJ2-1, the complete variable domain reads AAGVIQSPRHLIKEKRETATLKCYPIPRHDTVYWYQQGPGQDPQFLISFYEKMQSDKGSIPDRFSAQQFSDYHSELNMSSLELGDSALYFCASSQRTGGLGYNEQFFGPGTRLTVL.

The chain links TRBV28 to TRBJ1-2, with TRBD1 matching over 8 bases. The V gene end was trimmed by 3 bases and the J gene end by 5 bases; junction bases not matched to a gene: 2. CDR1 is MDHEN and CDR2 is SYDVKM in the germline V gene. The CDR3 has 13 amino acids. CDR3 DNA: TGTGCCAGCAGTTTGGACAGGGAGTATGGCTACACCTTC. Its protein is CASSLDREYGYTF.

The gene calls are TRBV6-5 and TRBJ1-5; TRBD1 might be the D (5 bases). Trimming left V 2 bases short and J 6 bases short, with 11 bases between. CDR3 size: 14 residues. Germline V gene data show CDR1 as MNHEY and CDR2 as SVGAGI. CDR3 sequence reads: CASSYDGGRQPQHF. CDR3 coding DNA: TGTGCCAGCAGTTACGACGGGGGACGTCAGCCCCAGCATTTT.

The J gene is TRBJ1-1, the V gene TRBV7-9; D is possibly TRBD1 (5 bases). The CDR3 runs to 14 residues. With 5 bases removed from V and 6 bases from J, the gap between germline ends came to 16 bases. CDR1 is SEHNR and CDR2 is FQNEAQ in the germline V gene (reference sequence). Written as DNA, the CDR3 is TGTGCCAGCAGCCGTTTGACAGCTCGGCCTGAAGCTTTCTTT. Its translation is CASSRLTARPEAFF.

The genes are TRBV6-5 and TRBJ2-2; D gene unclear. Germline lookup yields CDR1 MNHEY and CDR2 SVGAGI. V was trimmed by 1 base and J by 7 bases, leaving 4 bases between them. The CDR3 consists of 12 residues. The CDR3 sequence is CASSYLDGELFF. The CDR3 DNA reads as TGTGCCAGCAGTTACTTAGACGGGGAGCTGTTTTTT.

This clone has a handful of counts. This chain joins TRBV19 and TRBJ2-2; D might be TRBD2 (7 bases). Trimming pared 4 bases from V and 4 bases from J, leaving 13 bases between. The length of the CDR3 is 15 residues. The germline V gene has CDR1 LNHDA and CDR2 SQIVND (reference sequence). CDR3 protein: CASSTPGGGTGELFF. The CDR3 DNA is TGTGCCAGTAGTACGCCGGGGGGCGGCACCGGGGAGCTGTTTTTT.

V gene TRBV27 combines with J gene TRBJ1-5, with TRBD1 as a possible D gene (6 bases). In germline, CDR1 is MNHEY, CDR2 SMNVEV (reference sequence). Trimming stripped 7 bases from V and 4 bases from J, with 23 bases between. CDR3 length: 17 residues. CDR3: CASIHNRGQGINQPQHF. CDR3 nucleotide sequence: TGTGCCAGCATTCACAATCGGGGCCAGGGGATTAATCAGCCCCAGCATTTT.